The T cell receptor beta chain described here comes from a study of graft-versus-host responses after intestinal transplantation. Findings of the study overall: Declining HvG levels early post-transplant were linked to peak circulating GvH clone levels.

V lost 3 bases and J lost 4; bases outside the gene matches: 8. Germline V gene sequence: CDR1 MNHEY, CDR2 SMNVEV (reference sequence). The CDR3 length is 15 residues. The assay was immunoSEQ multiplex PCR, and TCRdb's table has in-frame clones only and misses some. The profile covers around 100,000 clones, with roughly 93% appearing a single time and under 1.5% taken by the ten largest. Note on this clone: Its antigen is unidentified.

The sample in question was unstimulated CD8+ T cells sorted from spleen or lymph node cells, obtained before transplant. The source is a human donor who was the organ donor for an intestinal transplant. J is TRBJ1-1 and V is TRBV27; 7 bases line up with TRBD1. CDR3 loop: CASSFTGGGPTEAFF. In DNA form, the CDR3 reads TGTGCCAGCAGTTTTACGGGAGGGGGCCCCACTGAAGCTTTCTTT.